Below, 15 T cell receptor beta chains from the same sample are listed, as sequenced in a study of human T cells and chemical hapten exposure. The time point is: patch test 3, about 24 weeks after DPC sensitization. Treatment here: therapeutic diphenylcyclopropenone sensitization with weekly scalp DPC. TCRdb called the RACE reads again in MiXCR, with one record for every CDR3 protein. Among 180,000 or so distinct CDR3 sequences listed, 24% were seen once. Sample: whole blood, taken in connection with sensitization to the hapten diphenylcyclopropenone (DPC). The source is a woman between 40 and 55 years old with alopecia areata. Some clones in this sample may be carry-over from other donors' samples.

This clonotype appeared once. The chain employs TRBV7-9 and TRBJ1-1, with D perhaps matching TRBD1 (5 bases). With 11 bases removed from V and 7 bases from J, the gap between germline ends came to 17 bases. The germline CDR1 and CDR2 sequences are SEHNR and FQNEAQ (reference sequence). The CDR3 sequence is 12 residues long. CDR3 bases: TGTGCCTCCGGTCTGGGGACCCTTGAAGCTTTCTTT. Translation: CASGLGTLEAFF.

This clonotype was seen a few times. V usage is TRBV30 and J usage is TRBJ2-3; D unclear. Germline-derived CDR1 and CDR2 are GTSNPN and SVGIG (reference sequence). The CDR3 runs to 14 residues. Trimming removed 0 bases at V and 1 base at J, with 8 bases between. The CDR3 loop reads CAWSVGSGTDTQYF. DNA for the CDR3: TGTGCCTGGAGTGTAGGGTCTGGCACAGATACGCAGTATTTT.

CDR3 protein: CASSPSGSSSYEQYF. CDR3 coding DNA: TGTGCCAGCAGTCCCTCCGGGTCTAGCTCCTACGAGCAGTACTTC. This chain links TRBV28 with TRBJ2-7; D gene ambiguous. There are 15 residues in the CDR3. V was trimmed by 5 bases and J by 0 bases, leaving 14 bases between them. Germline V gene data show CDR1 as MDHEN and CDR2 as SYDVKM.

This clonotype has a handful of counts. The chain employs TRBV11-1 and TRBJ2-7; D unclear. With 5 bases removed from V and 3 bases from J, the gap between germline ends came to 11 bases. The CDR3 has 13 amino acids. The V gene's germline CDR1 is SGHAT and CDR2 FQDESV (reference sequence). The chain's CDR3 is CASSPLRGYEQYF. CDR3 DNA sequence: TGTGCCAGCAGCCCCCTTAGAGGCTACGAGCAGTACTTC. The variable domain in full, completed from reference TRBV11-1 and TRBJ2-7, reads EAEVAQSPRYKITEKSQAVAFWCDPISGHATLYWYRQILGQGPELLVQFQDESVVDDSQLPKDRFSAERLKGVDSTLKIQPAELGDSAMYLCASSPLRGYEQYFGPGTRLTVT.

This clonotype was detected only a few times. The chain recombines TRBV19 with TRBJ1-5; 7 bases align to TRBD1. With V trimmed by 7 bases and J by 4 bases, 7 bases remained unmatched. This CDR3 has 14 amino acids. The germline gives CDR1 LNHDA, CDR2 SQIVND (reference sequence). The CDR3 protein is CASTWDSLNQPQHF. DNA of the CDR3: TGTGCCAGTACCTGGGACAGCCTAAATCAGCCCCAGCATTTT.

Comment on this clonotype: An end of the junction does not agree with germline; a read error may underlie this. The gene calls are TRBV7-7 and TRBJ1-3; D is possibly TRBD1 (5 bases). Germline V lookup: CDR1 SSHAT, CDR2 FNYEAQ (reference sequence). CDR3 size: 14 residues. The CDR3 sequence: CASSPGISGNTIYF. For the CDR3, the DNA is TGTGCTAGCAGCCCAGGGATCTCTGGAAACACCATATATTTT.

This clonotype was seen more than once but under ten times. V gene TRBV4-2 combines with J gene TRBJ2-1; 14 bases line up with TRBD2. After removal of 4 bases from V and 13 bases from J, the junction contained 6 bases not matched to a gene. The CDR3 is 14 residues long. Per germline, CDR1 LGHNA and CDR2 YNFKEQ. The CDR3 nucleotides read TGTGCCAGCAGCCTCGGGACTAGCGGGAGTGACCAGTTCTTC. Translation gives CASSLGTSGSDQFF.

The gene calls are TRBV7-9 and TRBJ1-5; D is unclear. V was shortened by 1 base and J by 3 bases, with 1 base between the two germline ends. This CDR3 contains 12 residues. CDR1 and CDR2 (germline): SEHNR, FQNEAQ (reference sequence). CDR3 nucleotide sequence: TGTGCCAGCAGCTTAGTCAATCAGCCCCAGCATTTT. Its translation is CASSLVNQPQHF.

This clonotype was detected only a few times. The genes are TRBV10-3 and TRBJ2-5; the match to TRBD1 covers 7 bases. Germline assignment: CDR1 ENHRY and CDR2 SYGVKD. V shed 10 bases and J 1 base; nucleotides not matched to a gene: 12. This CDR3 has 15 amino acids. The chain's CDR3 is CASSSPRDSQETQYF. The CDR3 region has the DNA TGTGCCAGCTCATCGCCGAGGGACAGCCAAGAGACCCAGTACTTC.

In this sample, this clonotype turned up many times. The CDR3 loop is CASSFRGLYGYTF. The CDR3 coding sequence is TGTGCCAGCAGTTTTAGGGGACTGTATGGCTACACCTTC. The gene calls are TRBV28 and TRBJ1-2, with D perhaps TRBD1 (5 bases). This CDR3 has 13 residues. Germline loops: CDR1 MDHEN, CDR2 SYDVKM. The V end was cut by 3 bases, the J end by 5 bases, with 10 bases between.

This clonotype was seen a few times. The chain is built from TRBV30 and TRBJ2-7; D is perhaps TRBD2 (5 bases). Trimming shortened V by 2 bases and J by 2 bases, and 13 bases separated the two germline ends. The germline V gene encodes CDR1 GTSNPN and CDR2 SVGIG (reference sequence). This CDR3 is built from 14 residues. DNA for the CDR3: TGTGCCTGGAGTACCCCCGGAGGTACCTACGAGCAGTACTTC. It specifies CAWSTPGGTYEQYF.

This clonotype was detected many times. The V call is TRBV7-9, the J call TRBJ2-2; 8 bases are shared with TRBD2. CDR3 size: 15 residues. V trimming: 5 bases; J trimming: 2 bases; junction bases outside the gene matches: 4. Germline-derived CDR1 and CDR2 are SEHNR and FQNEAQ (reference sequence). The CDR3: CASSGTSGNTGELFF. CDR3 sequence (DNA): TGTGCCAGCAGCGGAACTAGCGGTAACACCGGGGAGCTGTTTTTT.

The chain couples TRBV28 to TRBJ2-7; TRBD2 is a possible D gene (5 bases). V was pared by 6 bases and J by 2 bases, with 8 bases between. The germline CDR1 and CDR2 sequences are MDHEN and SYDVKM. This CDR3 region has 12 residues. DNA for the CDR3: TGTGCCAGCAGGGACTCCCCCTACGAGCAGTACTTC. This codes for CASRDSPYEQYF.

The chain links TRBV20-1 to TRBJ1-5; D might be TRBD1 (6 bases). The V and J ends lost 2 bases and 3 bases respectively, with 14 bases between them. Germline CDR1 reads DFQATT; CDR2 reads SNEGSKA (reference sequence). The CDR3 consists of 15 residues. CDR3 loop: CSARRTQGFNQPQHF. For the CDR3, the DNA is TGCAGTGCTAGAAGGACGCAGGGGTTCAATCAGCCCCAGCATTTT.

This chain links TRBV28 with TRBJ2-7, with TRBD2 matching 12 bases. The V gene end was trimmed by 3 bases and the J gene end by 0 bases; junction bases not matched to a gene: 3. Germline lookup yields CDR1 MDHEN and CDR2 SYDVKM. The CDR3 has 16 residues. The CDR3 bases are TGTGCCAGCAGTTTCGGACTAGCGGGGCTCTCCTACGAGCAGTACTTC. Protein sequence: CASSFGLAGLSYEQYF.